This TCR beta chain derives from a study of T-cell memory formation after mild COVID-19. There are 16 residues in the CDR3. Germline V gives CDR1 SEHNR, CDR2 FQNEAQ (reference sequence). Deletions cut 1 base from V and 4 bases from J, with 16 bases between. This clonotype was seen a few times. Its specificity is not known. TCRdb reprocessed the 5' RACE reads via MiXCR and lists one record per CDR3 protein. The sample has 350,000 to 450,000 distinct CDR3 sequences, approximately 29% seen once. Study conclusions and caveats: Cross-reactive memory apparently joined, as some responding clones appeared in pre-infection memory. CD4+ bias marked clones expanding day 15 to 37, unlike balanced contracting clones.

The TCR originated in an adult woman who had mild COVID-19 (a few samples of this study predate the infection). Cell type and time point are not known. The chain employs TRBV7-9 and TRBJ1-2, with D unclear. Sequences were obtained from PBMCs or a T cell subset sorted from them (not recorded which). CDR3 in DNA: TGTGCCAGCAGCTTAGGCCTACACGCAGAGAGCTATGGCTACACCTTC. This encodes CASSLGLHAESYGYTF.